Below are 6 T cell receptor beta chains sequenced from a single sample in a study of cytomegalovirus exposure and HLA in healthy donors. It was with 60 Vbeta and 13 Jbeta primers that the PCR ran. Only in-frame clones appear in the TCRdb table, and some are missing; sequencing was by immunoSEQ multiplex PCR. Of around 110,000 clones listed, under 90% are singletons. The sequenced sample was PBMCs. Receptor source: a woman aged 25-40 years in good health and CMV-seronegative.

The genes are TRBV5-6 and TRBJ1-2; D is perhaps TRBD1 (5 bases). Trimming took 3 bases from V and 8 from J, leaving 20 bases between them. Germline V gene sequence: CDR1 SGHDT, CDR2 YYEEEE. There are 15 residues in the CDR3. The CDR3 here is CASSYGSRDGRGYTF. DNA of the CDR3: TGTGCCAGCAGCTACGGGAGCCGGGACGGCAGGGGCTACACCTTC.

The chain couples TRBV4-3 to TRBJ2-3, with TRBD2 matching 11 bases. This CDR3 spans 20 amino acids. Germline V gives CDR1 LGHNA, CDR2 YSLEER. The J segment lost 0 bases and the V segment lost 0 bases, leaving 11 bases of the junction unmatched. The DNA for the CDR3 is TGCGCCAGCAGCCAAGACTTAGCGGGAGGGGGTTTGCCTAGCACAGATACGCAGTATTTT. This sequence encodes CASSQDLAGGGLPSTDTQYF.

As for this clone: The identical CDR3 is also encoded by other nucleotide sequences in the sample. The gene calls are TRBV27 and TRBJ2-7; 7 bases fit TRBD2. Germline loops: CDR1 MNHEY, CDR2 SMNVEV (reference sequence). With 8 bases clipped from V and 3 bases from J, the junction kept 7 bases outside the gene matches. The CDR3 has 13 residues. The CDR3 sequence is CASSFGGGYEQYF. CDR3 DNA: TGTGCCAGCTCTTTTGGCGGGGGCTACGAGCAGTACTTC.

This chain links TRBV5-6 with TRBJ2-5, with 9 bases that match TRBD2. Germline V gene data show CDR1 as SGHDT and CDR2 as YYEEEE. The V gene end was trimmed by 3 bases and the J gene end by 5 bases; junction bases not matched to a gene: 5. The CDR3 sequence is 14 residues long. The CDR3 spells CASSSGGRAETQYF. As DNA, the CDR3 is TGTGCCAGCAGCTCCGGCGGGAGGGCGGAGACCCAGTACTTC.

The J gene is TRBJ1-2, the V gene TRBV28; D is unresolved. Germline V gene data show CDR1 as MDHEN and CDR2 as SYDVKM. This CDR3 comprises 14 residues. V gave up 5 bases and J gave up 8 bases, with 18 bases separating them. This CDR3 is CASSAFVGSLGYTF. The DNA of the CDR3 is TGTGCCAGCAGTGCTTTTGTGGGCAGCTTGGGCTACACCTTC.

This clone appeared a few times. The chain carries TRBV9 and TRBJ2-7; TRBD2 matches 16 bases. Germline-derived CDR1 and CDR2 are SGDLS and YYNGEE. This CDR3 region has 17 residues. Trimming at V came to 4 bases and at J to 2 bases, leaving 6 bases not matched to a gene. CDR3 loop: CASSPGLAGGRAYEQYF. CDR3 DNA sequence: TGTGCCAGCAGCCCGGGACTAGCGGGAGGGAGGGCCTACGAGCAGTACTTC.